The clone carrying this T cell receptor beta chain was seen at least ten times. The V end lost 1 base, the J end lost 6 bases, and 7 bases lay between the germline ends. CDR1 and CDR2 from the germline V gene are SGHTA and FQGNSA. The CDR3 length is 13 residues. TCRdb re-clonotyped the PCR reads via MiXCR. The profile shows roughly 93,000 clones, over 9.5% of them singletons. The data stem from a study of metastatic and nonmetastatic thyroid tumors. Before thyroid surgery, none of the patients had received any treatment. This TCR was sampled from a female donor with papillary thyroid cancer or a benign thyroid nodule (not recorded which). Some clones in this sample may be carry-over from other donors' samples. The specimen sequenced was blood. The rearrangement uses TRBV7-2 and TRBJ2-1, with D uncertain. DNA of the CDR3: TGTGCCAGCAGCTTAGGTCCGAGCAATGAGCAGTTCTTC. It is translated as CASSLGPSNEQFF.